The 8 T cell receptor beta chains in this list originate from one sample, sequenced in a study of T cell repertoires in cytomegalovirus infection (dated by TCRdb to about 2019). According to the study, the label for this sample's treatment or condition signals: in vitro stimulation with specific CMV peptide epitopes to enrich CMV-specific T cells. For sequencing, an Illumina HiSeq 1500 was employed. TCRdb redid the processing of the public reads, applying fastp at Q25 and MiXCR, and retained in-frame beta chains. Records with the same CDR3 protein are collapsed into one entry carrying the most frequent genes and DNA. Recorded for this sample are about 830,000 distinct CDR3 sequences; 32% of them occurred a single time. The ten largest make up around 11% of the sample. For these TCRs, the target antigens are not known. The sample in question was cultured CD8+ T cells from PBMCs, obtained from culture after CMV antigen stimulation. All receptors come from a human donor in good health (CMV status not recorded). Some clones in this sample may be carry-over from other donors' samples.

Worth noting for this clonotype: A read error may account for a junction end that differs from germline. This chain uses TRBV11-3 with TRBJ2-3; D is perhaps TRBD2 (7 bases). The CDR3 length is 15 residues. Looked up from germline, CDR1 is SGHNT and CDR2 is YENEEA. The DNA of the CDR3 is TGTGCCACCAGCGTCGGGGGGCCGGTCACAGATACGCAGTATTTT. Translating it yields CATSVGGPVTDTQYF.

This clonotype was observed a few times. The CDR3 DNA follows: TGTGCCAGCAGCCTTCCAGTGGGAGACAATGAGCAGTTCTTC. As protein: CASSLPVGDNEQFF. The rearrangement joins TRBV7-9 to TRBJ2-1; the D gene is possibly TRBD2 (5 bases). CDR1 is SEHNR, CDR2 FQNEAQ, per germline (reference sequence). Trimming took off 5 bases at V and 5 bases at J, with 13 bases between the two ends. This CDR3 contains 14 residues. Full variable domain (missing parts from reference TRBV7-9 and TRBJ2-1): DTGVSQNPRHKITKRGQNVTFRCDPISEHNRLYWYRQTLGQGPEFLTYFQNEAQLEKSRLLSDRFSAERPKGSFSTLEIQRTEQGDSAMYLCASSLPVGDNEQFFGPGTRLTVL.

The rearrangement uses TRBV4-1 and TRBJ1-5; D is ambiguous. Deletions cut 1 base from V and 1 base from J, with 11 bases between. The CDR3 totals 16 residues. In germline, CDR1 is MGHRA, CDR2 YSYEKL. The CDR3 reads CASSQVVRVSNQPQHF. In DNA, the CDR3 is TGCGCCAGCAGCCAAGTGGTGAGGGTAAGCAATCAGCCCCAGCATTTT.

This clonotype was seen more than once but under ten times. The rearrangement joins TRBV12-5 to TRBJ2-7; D unclear. The CDR3 has 12 residues. The germline V gene has CDR1 LGHNT and CDR2 FRNRAP. With 0 bases removed from V and 4 bases from J, the gap between germline ends came to 4 bases. Here the CDR3 reads CASGLVAYEQYF. The CDR3 DNA reads as TGTGCTAGTGGTTTGGTGGCGTACGAGCAGTACTTC.

The V and J genes are TRBV6-2 or TRBV6-3 and TRBJ2-1; D could derive from TRBD1 or TRBD2 (5 bases each). The CDR3 totals 12 residues. The V and J ends lost 5 bases and 6 bases respectively, with 8 bases between them. Germline V gives CDR1 MNHEY, CDR2 SVGEGT. The CDR3 reads CASSGDPNEQFF. The DNA for the CDR3 is TGTGCCAGCAGTGGGGACCCCAATGAGCAGTTCTTC.

This sequence joins TRBV20-1 and TRBJ1-6; D unresolved. Germline loops: CDR1 DFQATT, CDR2 SNEGSKA (reference sequence). This CDR3 spans 15 amino acids. Trimming shortened V by 0 bases and J by 10 bases, and 16 bases separated the two germline ends. The CDR3 coding sequence is TGCAGTGCTAGAGAGCTGACGAGGGAAACGTCACCCCTCCACTTT. Its translation is CSARELTRETSPLHF.

This clonotype was observed many times. This chain connects TRBV7-8 to TRBJ2-7; 10 bases are a match to TRBD2. This CDR3 is 14 amino acids long. Germline V CDR1 and CDR2: SGHVS, FQNEAQ. With V trimmed by 3 bases and J by 7 bases, 6 bases remained unmatched. CDR3 region: CASSFPSGGEEQYV. For the CDR3, the DNA is TGTGCCAGCAGCTTTCCTAGCGGGGGTGAAGAGCAGTACGTC.

J is TRBJ2-1 and V is TRBV5-4; D possibly corresponds to TRBD2 (5 bases). CDR1 and CDR2 (germline): SGHNT, YYREEE (reference sequence). Trimming took off 4 bases at V and 10 bases at J, with 21 bases between the two ends. The CDR3 consists of 15 residues. CDR3 protein: CASSHPDEGVKEQFF. For the CDR3, the DNA is TGTGCCAGCAGCCATCCCGACGAGGGTGTGAAGGAGCAGTTCTTC. Drawing the rest from reference TRBV5-4 and TRBJ2-1, the complete variable domain is ETGVTQSPTHLIKTRGQQVTLRCSSQSGHNTVSWYQQALGQGPQFIFQYYREEENGRGNFPPRFSGLQFPNYSSELNVNALELDDSALYLCASSHPDEGVKEQFFGPGTRLTVL.